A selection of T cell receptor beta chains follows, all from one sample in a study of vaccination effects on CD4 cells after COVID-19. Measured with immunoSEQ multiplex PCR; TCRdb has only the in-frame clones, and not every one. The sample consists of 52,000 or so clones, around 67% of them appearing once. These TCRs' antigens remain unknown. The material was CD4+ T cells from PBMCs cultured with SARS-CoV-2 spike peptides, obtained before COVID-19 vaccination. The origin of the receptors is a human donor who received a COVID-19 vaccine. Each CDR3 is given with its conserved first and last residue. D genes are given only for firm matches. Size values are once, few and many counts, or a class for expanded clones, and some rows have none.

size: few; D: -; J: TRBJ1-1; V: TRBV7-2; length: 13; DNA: TGTGCCAGCAGCTTACCCCAACATGGCGAAGCTTTCTTT; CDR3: CASSLPQHGEAFF
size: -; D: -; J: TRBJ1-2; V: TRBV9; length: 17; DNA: TGTGCCAGCAGCGTAGAGGGCAGGCCGAATGGGGCCGGGGGCTACACCTTC; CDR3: CASSVEGRPNGAGGYTF
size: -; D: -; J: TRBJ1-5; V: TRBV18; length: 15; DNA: TGTGCCAGCTCACCACCGGGCACTCGCAATCAGCCCCAGCATTTT; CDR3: CASSPPGTRNQPQHF
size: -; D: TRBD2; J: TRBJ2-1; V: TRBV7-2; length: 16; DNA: TGTGCCAGCAGCTTGGTAGCGGGATCAGCCTACAATGAGCAGTTCTTC; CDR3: CASSLVAGSAYNEQFF
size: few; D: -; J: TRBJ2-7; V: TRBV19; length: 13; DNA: TGTGCCAGTAGTACGGGGAGCTCCTACGAGCAGTACTTC; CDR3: CASSTGSSYEQYF
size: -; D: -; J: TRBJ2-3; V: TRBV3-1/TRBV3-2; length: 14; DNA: TGTGCCAGCAGCCAAGGGCGGTCCACAGATACGCAGTATTTT; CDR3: CASSQGRSTDTQYF
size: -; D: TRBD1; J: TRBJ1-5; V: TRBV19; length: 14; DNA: TGTGCCAGTAATTTGGGACAGTCCAATCAGCCCCAGCATTTT; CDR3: CASNLGQSNQPQHF
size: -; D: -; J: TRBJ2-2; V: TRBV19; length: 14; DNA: TGTGCCTCCAACAGCGTTGCGAACACCGGGGAGCTGTTTTTT; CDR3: CASNSVANTGELFF
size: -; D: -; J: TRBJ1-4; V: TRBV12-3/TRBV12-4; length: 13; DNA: TGTGCCAGCAGTTGGGCAGGGTACGAAAAACTGTTTTTT; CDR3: CASSWAGYEKLFF
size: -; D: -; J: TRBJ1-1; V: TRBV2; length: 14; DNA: TGTGCCAGCGTTCTCACAGGGAAGAACACTGAAGCTTTCTTT; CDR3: CASVLTGKNTEAFF
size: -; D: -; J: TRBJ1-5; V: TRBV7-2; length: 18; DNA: -; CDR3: CASSLGATPSYSNQPQHF
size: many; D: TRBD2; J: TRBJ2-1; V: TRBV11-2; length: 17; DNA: TGTGCCAGCAGCTTAGATCCCTCGGGAGGGACATACAATGAGCAGTTCTTC; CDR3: CASSLDPSGGTYNEQFF
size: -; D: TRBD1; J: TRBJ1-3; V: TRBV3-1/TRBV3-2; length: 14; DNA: TGTGCCAGCAGCCAACAGGGGGCTGGAAACACCATATATTTT; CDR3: CASSQQGAGNTIYF
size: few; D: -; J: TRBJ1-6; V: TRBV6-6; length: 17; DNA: TGTGCCAGCAGTCGGAGGGGACCTAGCTCCTATAATTCACCCCTCCACTTT; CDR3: CASSRRGPSSYNSPLHF
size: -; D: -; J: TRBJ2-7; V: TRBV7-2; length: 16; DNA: TGTGCCAGCAGCTTAGCGCGTGCAGTTCACTCCTACGAGCAGTACTTC; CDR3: CASSLARAVHSYEQYF
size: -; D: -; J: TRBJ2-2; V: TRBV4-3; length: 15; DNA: TGCGCCAGCAGCCGGACAGCGACAGACACCGGGGAGCTGTTTTTT; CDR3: CASSRTATDTGELFF
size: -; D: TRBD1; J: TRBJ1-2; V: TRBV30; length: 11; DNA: TGTGCCTGGACGATAGGGGGCCTCTACACCTTC; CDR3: CAWTIGGLYTF
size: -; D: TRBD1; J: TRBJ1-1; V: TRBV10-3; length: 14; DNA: TGTGCCATTGGGACAGGGGGAAGGGGCACTGAAGCTTTCTTT; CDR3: CAIGTGGRGTEAFF
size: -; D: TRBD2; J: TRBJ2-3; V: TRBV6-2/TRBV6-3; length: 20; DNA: TGTGCCAGCAGTTACCCTCTTCCTGGACTAGCGGGGTCAAGCACAGATACGCAGTATTTT; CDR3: CASSYPLPGLAGSSTDTQYF
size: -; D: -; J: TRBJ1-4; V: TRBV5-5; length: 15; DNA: TGTGCCAGCAGCCCACCGGGCCTAGGCACTGAAAAACTGTTTTTT; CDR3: CASSPPGLGTEKLFF
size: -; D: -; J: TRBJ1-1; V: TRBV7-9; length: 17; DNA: TGTGCCAGCAGCTTAACAACGCGGGGGACGCTCTACACTGAAGCTTTCTTT; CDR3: CASSLTTRGTLYTEAFF
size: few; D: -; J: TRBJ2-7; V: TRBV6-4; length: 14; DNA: TGTGCCAGCACCTGCCGGGACACCCCCTACGAGCAGTACTTC; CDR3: CASTCRDTPYEQYF
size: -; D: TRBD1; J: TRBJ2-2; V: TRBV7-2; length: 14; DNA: TGTGCCAGCAGCATGGACAGGGGTGCCGGGGAGCTGTTTTTT; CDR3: CASSMDRGAGELFF
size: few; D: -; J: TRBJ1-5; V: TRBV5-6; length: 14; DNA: TGTGCCAGCAGCTTGGGACAGAGCAATCAGCCCCAGCATTTT; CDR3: CASSLGQSNQPQHF
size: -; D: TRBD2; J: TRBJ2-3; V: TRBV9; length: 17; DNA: TGTGCCAGCAGCGTAAGTGGCGGGGGGCAATACACAGATACGCAGTATTTT; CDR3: CASSVSGGGQYTDTQYF
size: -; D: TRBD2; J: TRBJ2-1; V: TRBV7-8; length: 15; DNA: TGTGCCAGCAGCTTCGGGACTAGCGGGAACAATGAGCAGTTCTTC; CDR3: CASSFGTSGNNEQFF
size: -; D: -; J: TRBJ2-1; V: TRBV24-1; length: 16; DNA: TGTGCCACCAGTGGCTCGGCCGGAGACGGACACAATGAGCAGTTCTTC; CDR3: CATSGSAGDGHNEQFF
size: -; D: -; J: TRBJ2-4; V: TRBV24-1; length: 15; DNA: TGTGCCACCAGTGACCGTGGTCAAGCCGGGGACATTCAGTACTTC; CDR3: CATSDRGQAGDIQYF
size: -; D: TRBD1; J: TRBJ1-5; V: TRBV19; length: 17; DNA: TGTGCCAGTAGTATTTCTTCCGGGACAGGGGGCGGTCAGCCCCAGCATTTT; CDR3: CASSISSGTGGGQPQHF
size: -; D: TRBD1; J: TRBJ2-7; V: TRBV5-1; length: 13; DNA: TGCGCCAGCAGCTCGCAGGGGGCATGGGAGCAGTACTTC; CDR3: CASSSQGAWEQYF
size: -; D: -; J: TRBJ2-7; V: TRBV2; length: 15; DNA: TGTGCCAGCAACAACCGGGACATTGGAGCCTACGAGCAGTACTTC; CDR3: CASNNRDIGAYEQYF
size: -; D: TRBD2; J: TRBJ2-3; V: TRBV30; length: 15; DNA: TGTGCCTGGACCCCCTTGGGACTAGCGGCAGATACGCAGTATTTT; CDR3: CAWTPLGLAADTQYF
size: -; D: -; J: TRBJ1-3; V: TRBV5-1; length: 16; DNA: TGCGCCAGCAGCCGTGATATAACAGGCTCTGGAAACACCATATATTTT; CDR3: CASSRDITGSGNTIYF
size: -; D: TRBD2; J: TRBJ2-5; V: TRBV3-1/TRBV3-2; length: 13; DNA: TGTGCCAGCCGAGCGGGGCCTGGAGAGACCCAGTACTTC; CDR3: CASRAGPGETQYF
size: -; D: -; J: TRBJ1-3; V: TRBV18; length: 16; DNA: TGTGCCAGCTCCCGCCCGGGAGTTCTCTCTGGAAACACCATATATTTT; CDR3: CASSRPGVLSGNTIYF
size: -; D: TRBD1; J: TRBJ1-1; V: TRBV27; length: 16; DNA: TGTGCCAGCAGCCCATACTCGACAGGGTTGAACACTGAAGCTTTCTTT; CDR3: CASSPYSTGLNTEAFF
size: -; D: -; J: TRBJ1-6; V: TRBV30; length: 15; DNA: TGTGCCTGGAGTGCCCTTGGAGGCCCGACGTCACCCCTCCACTTT; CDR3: CAWSALGGPTSPLHF
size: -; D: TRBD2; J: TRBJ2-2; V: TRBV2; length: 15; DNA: TGTGCCAGCAGTGAGGGTCTAGCGGGGAGCGGGGAGCTGTTTTTT; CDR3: CASSEGLAGSGELFF
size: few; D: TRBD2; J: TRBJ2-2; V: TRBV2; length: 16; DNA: TGTGCCAGCACCACCGGGGGTGCGGGGGGCACCGGGGAGCTGTTTTTT; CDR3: CASTTGGAGGTGELFF
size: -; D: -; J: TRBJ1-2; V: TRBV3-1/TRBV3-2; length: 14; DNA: TGTGCCAGCAGCCAACATCGACAGAACTATGGCTACACCTTC; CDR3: CASSQHRQNYGYTF
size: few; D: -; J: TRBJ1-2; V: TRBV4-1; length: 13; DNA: TGCGCCAGCAGCCCCCGGACAATGTCTGGCTACACCTTC; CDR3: CASSPRTMSGYTF
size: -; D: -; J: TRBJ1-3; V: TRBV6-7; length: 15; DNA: TGTGCCAGCAGTTACCTGACAGTCAGCGGAAACACCATATATTTT; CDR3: CASSYLTVSGNTIYF